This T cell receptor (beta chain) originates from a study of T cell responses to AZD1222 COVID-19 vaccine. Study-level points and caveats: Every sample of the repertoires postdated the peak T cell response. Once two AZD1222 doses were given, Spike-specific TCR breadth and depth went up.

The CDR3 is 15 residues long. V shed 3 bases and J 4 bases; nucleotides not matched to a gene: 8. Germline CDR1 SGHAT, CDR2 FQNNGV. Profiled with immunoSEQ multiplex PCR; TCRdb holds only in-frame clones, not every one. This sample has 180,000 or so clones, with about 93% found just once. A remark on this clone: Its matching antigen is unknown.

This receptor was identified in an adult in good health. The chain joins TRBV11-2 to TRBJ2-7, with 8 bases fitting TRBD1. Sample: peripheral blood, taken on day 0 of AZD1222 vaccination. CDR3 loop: CASSFLDRDPYEQYF. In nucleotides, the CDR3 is TGTGCCAGCAGCTTCTTGGACAGGGATCCTTACGAGCAGTACTTC.